A single sample is the source of the 32 T cell receptor beta chains below, sequenced in a study of beta chain features in type 1 diabetes listed by TCRdb under 2018. The protocol used for the library was the immunoSEQ multiplex PCR assay. The entire amount of isolated RNA was reverse transcribed using the High Capacity cDNA Reverse Transcription Kit, so the sequenced TCRB transcripts were expressed ones. In its TCRdb copy, this immuneACCESS table keeps in-frame sequences only and misses some clones. Where compared with another copy, unresolved V genes explain less than half of these, and the others have no known cause. In this sample the table shows about 620,000 clones, roughly a sixth of which occur a single time. 0.07% to 0.095% of the sample belongs to the ten largest clones. Sequenced material: naive CD4+ T cells from blood. Read against the paper, the sample's cell subset or site label means: true naive CD4+ T cells. The receptors come from a man between 18 and 35 years old in good health.

V usage is TRBV6-9 and J usage is TRBJ2-7; 7 nucleotides match TRBD1. This CDR3 contains 14 residues. Germline CDR1 is MNHGY and CDR2 is SVAAGI. The V segment lost 9 bases and the J segment 4 bases; nucleotides outside the gene matches: 12. This chain's CDR3 is CARRTGTENYEQYF. As DNA, the CDR3 is TGTGCCAGAAGAACCGGGACAGAGAATTACGAGCAGTACTTC.

With respect to this clone: In the same sample, other DNA sequences code for this CDR3. This CDR3 is CASSLKSNQPQHF. CDR3 DNA sequence: TGTGCCAGCAGTTTAAAGAGCAATCAGCCCCAGCATTTT. V gene TRBV27 combines with J gene TRBJ1-5; the D is unclear. This CDR3 comprises 13 residues. Trimming stripped 2 bases from V and 1 base from J, with 3 bases between. The V gene's germline CDR1 is MNHEY and CDR2 SMNVEV (reference sequence).

The chain carries TRBV10-3 and TRBJ2-1, with D tentatively TRBD2 (5 bases). Deletions cut 8 bases from V and 9 bases from J, with 17 bases between. The germline gives CDR1 ENHRY, CDR2 SYGVKD. The CDR3 is 13 residues long. CDR3 sequence reads: CAIGARGGPEQFF. The CDR3 DNA is TGTGCCATCGGTGCGAGAGGCGGGCCTGAGCAGTTCTTC.

This clone showed up just a few times. The chain employs TRBV15 and TRBJ1-1; D gene ambiguous. V was clipped by 1 base and J by 1 base, with 16 bases between them. Germline-derived CDR1 and CDR2 are LNHNV and YYDKDF (reference sequence). The CDR3 is made up of 17 amino acids. CDR3 in amino acids: CATSRVGGRLKNTEAFF. Written as DNA, the CDR3 is TGTGCCACCAGCAGAGTAGGTGGACGACTCAAGAACACTGAAGCTTTCTTT.

V gene TRBV11-2 combines with J gene TRBJ2-7; perhaps TRBD1 as D (6 bases). Germline CDR1 reads SGHAT; CDR2 reads FQNNGV. V shed 5 bases and J shed 3 bases, with 14 bases lying between them. This CDR3 spans 14 amino acids. The CDR3 nucleotides are TGTGCCAGCAGCCCACAGTTGGACAGCTACGAGCAGTACTTC. Protein product: CASSPQLDSYEQYF. Based on the CDR3 plus reference TRBV11-2 and TRBJ2-7, the full variable domain is EAGVAQSPRYKIIEKRQSVAFWCNPISGHATLYWYQQILGQGPKLLIQFQNNGVVDDSQLPKDRFSAERLKGVDSTLKIQPAKLEDSAVYLCASSPQLDSYEQYFGPGTRLTVT.

This clone was detected only a few times. This chain connects TRBV5-1 to TRBJ1-4; the D gene is possibly TRBD1 (5 bases). CDR1 and CDR2 (germline): SGHRS, YFSETQ. The germline V and J ends were trimmed by 4 bases and 3 bases, with 13 bases remaining between them. There are 15 residues in the CDR3. The CDR3 bases are TGCGCCAGCAGCCGGGGTAGAGGGGCTAATGAAAAACTGTTTTTT. Translated, it gives CASSRGRGANEKLFF.

CDR3 in amino acids: CASTPRGSLGYTF. DNA for the CDR3: TGTGCCAGCACCCCCCGGGGCTCGCTTGGCTACACCTTC. This sequence joins TRBV27 and TRBJ1-2; tentative D call: TRBD1 (5 bases). Germline V CDR1 and CDR2: MNHEY, SMNVEV (reference sequence). V was cut by 7 bases and J by 7 bases, with 16 bases left in between. CDR3 length: 13 residues.

This rearrangement joins TRBV25-1 to TRBJ2-3; 9 nucleotides agree with TRBD2. V was clipped by 6 bases and J by 3 bases; unmatched bases: 4. Germline CDR1 MGHDK, CDR2 SYGVNS. CDR3 length equals 14 residues. The CDR3 nucleotides are TGTGCCAGCAGCGGCGGGAGGGCAACAGATACGCAGTATTTT. Encoded protein: CASSGGRATDTQYF.

This clone was seen a few times. The chain has TRBV4-2 and TRBJ2-2; D not certain. V was trimmed by 4 bases and J by 8 bases, leaving 14 bases between them. The germline V gene has CDR1 LGHNA and CDR2 YNFKEQ. CDR3 length: 14 residues. The CDR3 here is CASSPDWSTGELFF. DNA for the CDR3: TGTGCCAGCAGCCCCGACTGGAGTACTGGGGAGCTGTTTTTT.

This chain uses TRBV6-5 with TRBJ2-5; D is unclear. With the DNA end fitting TRBJ2-7 better, the J assignment may be wrong. Germline V lookup: CDR1 MNHEY, CDR2 SVGAGI. This CDR3 has 12 amino acids. The CDR3 DNA is TGTGCCAGCGCGAAGAAGAAGGGCGAGCAGTACTTC. This translates into CASAKKKGEQYF.

The chain employs TRBV6-6 and TRBJ1-3; TRBD1 is a possible D gene (5 bases). V lost 2 bases to trimming and J lost 7 bases, with 12 bases between them. The CDR3 length is 14 residues. CDR1 is MNHNY and CDR2 is SVGAGI in the germline V gene (reference sequence). This CDR3 is CASSYTATGNTIYF. The DNA of the CDR3 is TGTGCCAGCAGTTACACGGCCACAGGCAACACCATATATTTT.

In this sample, this clone turned up a few times. The V gene is TRBV6-5, the J gene TRBJ1-2; a weak D match, TRBD1 (5 bases). This CDR3 is built from 15 residues. Germline CDR1 is MNHEY and CDR2 is SVGAGI. Trimming stripped 6 bases from V and 0 bases from J, with 14 bases between. The CDR3 DNA follows: TGTGCCAGCAGGACGGTGAGGGGTTCTAACTATGGCTACACCTTC. It codes for CASRTVRGSNYGYTF.

This clone was seen a few times. The chain links TRBV19 to TRBJ1-5; D call uncertain. The germline V gene encodes CDR1 LNHDA and CDR2 SQIVND (reference sequence). This CDR3 has 17 residues. Trimming pared 4 bases from V and 0 bases from J, leaving 16 bases between. The CDR3 loop reads CASSTRALRHSNQPQHF. In DNA form, the CDR3 reads TGTGCCAGTAGTACCCGAGCGTTACGACATAGCAATCAGCCCCAGCATTTT.

This chain joins TRBV5-1 and TRBJ2-1, with D hard to call. Trimming shortened V by 2 bases and J by 8 bases, and 11 bases separated the two germline ends. Looked up from germline, CDR1 is SGHRS and CDR2 is YFSETQ. CDR3 length: 13 amino acids. The CDR3 here is CASSFRPRDEQFF. The CDR3 DNA reads TGCGCCAGCAGCTTCCGGCCCCGGGATGAGCAGTTCTTC.

This clone was found a few times. V is TRBV27 and J is TRBJ1-1, with D uncertain. Trimming cost V 6 bases and J 6 bases, with 11 bases left between them. The germline V gene encodes CDR1 MNHEY and CDR2 SMNVEV (reference sequence). The CDR3 extends over 12 amino acids. The CDR3 spells CASRSVRAEAFF. The CDR3 DNA sequence: TGTGCCAGCAGGTCCGTCCGAGCTGAAGCTTTCTTT.

This clone was counted a few times. The DNA for the CDR3 is TGTGCCAGCAGCACACAGGGTTTGGGAACGAGGGAGCAGTACTTC. Its protein product is CASSTQGLGTREQYF. The rearrangement links TRBV6-6 to TRBJ2-7; TRBD1 might be the D (6 bases). V was trimmed by 6 bases and J by 7 bases, leaving 22 bases between them. Looked up from germline, CDR1 is MNHNY and CDR2 is SVGAGI (reference sequence). The CDR3 consists of 15 residues.

This clone was counted a single time. The chain employs TRBV5-4 and TRBJ2-2, with D unresolved. CDR3 size: 12 residues. The germline gives CDR1 SGHNT, CDR2 YYREEE (reference sequence). Between the trimmed V and J ends, which lost 4 bases and 7 bases, there was a span of 8 bases. CDR3 in DNA: TGTGCCAGCAGCCCGATTGACGGGGAGCTGTTTTTT. Translation: CASSPIDGELFF. Full variable domain (remainder filled in from reference TRBV5-4 and TRBJ2-2): ETGVTQSPTHLIKTRGQQVTLRCSSQSGHNTVSWYQQALGQGPQFIFQYYREEENGRGNFPPRFSGLQFPNYSSELNVNALELDDSALYLCASSPIDGELFFGEGSRLTVL.

This clone has only a few counts. The V gene is TRBV7-3, the J gene TRBJ2-4, with TRBD1 identical over 8 bases. From germline, CDR1 is SGHTA and CDR2 FQGTGA. This CDR3 contains 16 residues. With V trimmed by 4 bases and J by 7 bases, 12 bases remained unmatched. The CDR3 region is CASSSAGSTGGNIQYF. Here the CDR3 DNA reads TGTGCCAGCAGCTCCGCCGGGAGTACAGGGGGGAACATTCAGTACTTC. The full variable domain, completed using reference TRBV7-3 and TRBJ2-4, is GAGVSQTPSNKVTEKGKYVELRCDPISGHTALYWYRQSLGQGPEFLIYFQGTGAADDSGLPNDRFFAVRPEGSVSTLKIQRTERGDSAVYLCASSSAGSTGGNIQYFGAGTRLSVL.

V usage is TRBV11-2 and J usage is TRBJ1-6, with 8 bases identical to TRBD1. The germline gives CDR1 SGHAT, CDR2 FQNNGV. The J segment lost 3 bases and the V segment lost 3 bases, leaving 1 base of the junction unmatched. CDR3 length: 15 residues. CDR3: CASSLGQVYNSPLHF. The CDR3, as DNA: TGTGCCAGCAGCTTGGGACAGGTCTATAATTCACCCCTCCACTTT. The full variable domain, rest sourced from reference TRBV11-2 and TRBJ1-6, is EAGVAQSPRYKIIEKRQSVAFWCNPISGHATLYWYQQILGQGPKLLIQFQNNGVVDDSQLPKDRFSAERLKGVDSTLKIQPAKLEDSAVYLCASSLGQVYNSPLHFGNGTRLTVT.

This clone was seen only a few times. The chain combines TRBV7-2 with TRBJ1-5; 9 bases map to TRBD1. CDR3 size: 15 residues. The germline V gene encodes CDR1 SGHTA and CDR2 FQGNSA. Trimming at V came to 5 bases and at J to 3 bases, leaving 5 bases not matched to a gene. CDR3 residues: CASSIGTGYNQPQHF. The CDR3 DNA sequence: TGTGCCAGCAGCATCGGGACAGGGTACAATCAGCCCCAGCATTTT.

The J gene is TRBJ2-7, the V gene TRBV28; tentative D call: TRBD1 (5 bases). V was pared by 5 bases and J by 5 bases, with 7 bases between. The CDR3 length is 11 residues. The germline V gene has CDR1 MDHEN and CDR2 SYDVKM. In DNA form, the CDR3 reads TGTGCCAGCAGTCCCAGGGACGAGCAGTACTTC. It codes for CASSPRDEQYF.

This clone turned up a few times. V is TRBV5-1 and J is TRBJ2-1; no reliable D call. V was clipped by 4 bases and J by 5 bases, with 7 bases between them. Germline V gene data show CDR1 as SGHRS and CDR2 as YFSETQ. CDR3 size: 12 residues. The CDR3 DNA reads as TGCGCCAGCAGCCCGGTCGACAATGAGCAGTTCTTC. This encodes CASSPVDNEQFF.

The rearrangement joins TRBV5-6 to TRBJ1-5, with unresolved D. With 3 bases removed from V and 3 bases from J, the gap between germline ends came to 16 bases. This CDR3 comprises 16 residues. CDR1 and CDR2 from the germline V gene are SGHDT and YYEEEE. The CDR3 nucleotides are TGTGCCAGCAGCTCGGCCCCGGGGTTGGCCAATCAGCCCCAGCATTTT. This codes for CASSSAPGLANQPQHF.

This clone was counted between two and nine times. The V and J genes are TRBV4-3 and TRBJ2-5; 14 positions match TRBD2. Near its end, the DNA agrees better with TRBJ2-7, so the J call may be wrong. Germline values: CDR1 LGHNA, CDR2 YSLEER. The CDR3 sequence is 18 residues long. In DNA form, the CDR3 reads TGCGCCAGCAGCCAACTTTCCCCGACTAGCGGGAGGGATTACGAGCAGTACTTC. This sequence encodes CASSQLSPTSGRDYEQYF.

V and J are TRBV4-1 and TRBJ2-7, with TRBD1 identical over 8 bases. Unmatched junction bases numbered 5, after V lost 7 bases and J lost 0 bases. The CDR3 is made up of 14 amino acids. Germline V CDR1 and CDR2: MGHRA, YSYEKL. Written as DNA, the CDR3 is TGCGCCAGCACCCGGGACAGGAGCTCCTACGAGCAGTACTTC. It specifies CASTRDRSSYEQYF.

The CDR3 DNA reads TGTGCCAGCAGCTTATCCCCGGGGGGGCGGGAGACCCAGTACTTC. It specifies CASSLSPGGRETQYF. This chain uses TRBV7-6 with TRBJ2-5; 8 nucleotides line up with TRBD2. The CDR3 sequence is 15 residues long. V was pared by 2 bases and J by 5 bases, with 7 bases of the junction left unmatched. CDR1 and CDR2 (germline): SGHVS, FNYEAQ. The variable domain in full, with the rest retrieved from reference TRBV7-6 and TRBJ2-5, is GAGVSQSPRYKVTKRGQDVALRCDPISGHVSLYWYRQALGQGPEFLTYFNYEAQQDKSGLPNDRFSAERPEGSISTLTIQRTEQRDSAMYRCASSLSPGGRETQYFGPGTRLLVL.

The J gene is TRBJ2-3, the V gene TRBV9; D remains ambiguous. CDR1 is SGDLS, CDR2 YYNGEE, per germline. The CDR3 is 14 amino acids. V lost 3 bases and J 0 bases, leaving 8 bases between the germline ends. CDR3 sequence reads: CASSGSASTDTQYF. The DNA for the CDR3 is TGTGCCAGCAGCGGATCCGCGAGCACAGATACGCAGTATTTT.

This clone was picked up a small number of times. The chain has TRBV29-1 and TRBJ1-1, with D unclear. Germline CDR1 SQVTM, CDR2 ANQGSEA. This CDR3 spans 12 amino acids. V lost 7 bases and J lost 1, with 10 bases in between. Here the CDR3 DNA reads TGCAGCGGGAGGGAGGGGAACACTGAAGCTTTCTTT. Its protein is CSGREGNTEAFF.

This clone was found a few times. Other nucleotide sequences from this sample produce the same CDR3. The chain couples TRBV7-9 to TRBJ2-5, with 13 bases matching TRBD2. The CDR3 is 15 amino acids. V was pared by 1 base and J by 4 bases, with 0 bases of the junction left unmatched. Germline CDR1 and CDR2: SEHNR and FQNEAQ (reference sequence). The CDR3 nucleotides are TGTGCCAGCAGCTTAGGACTAGCGGGAGGAGAGACCCAGTACTTC. As protein: CASSLGLAGGETQYF.

The J gene is TRBJ2-5, the V gene TRBV6-5, with D tentatively TRBD2 (6 bases). Germline loops: CDR1 MNHEY, CDR2 SVGAGI. The CDR3 sequence is 13 residues long. V lost 6 bases and J 5 bases, leaving 13 bases between the germline ends. The CDR3 nucleotides read TGTGCCAGCAGCCTTCATGGAGGGGAGACCCAGTACTTC. Protein sequence: CASSLHGGETQYF.

The sample holds a few counts of this clone. The chain has TRBV13 and TRBJ1-2, with D hard to call. Per germline, CDR1 PRHDT and CDR2 FYEKMQ (reference sequence). The CDR3 spans 14 residues. Trimming took 6 bases from V and 0 from J, leaving 11 bases between them. CDR3 DNA: TGTGCCAGCAGGTCTTCGTGGACTAACTATGGCTACACCTTC. Amino acid sequence: CASRSSWTNYGYTF.

This clone was observed a few times. This chain uses TRBV2 with TRBJ2-6, with D possibly TRBD1 on 6 matching bases. The V end was cut by 7 bases, the J end by 0 bases, with 19 bases between. The CDR3 is 18 residues long. In germline, CDR1 is SNHLY, CDR2 FYNNEI. CDR3 sequence: CASKFLDRLDSGANVLTF. CDR3 coding DNA: TGTGCCAGCAAATTCCTTGACAGGCTAGACTCTGGGGCCAACGTCCTGACTTTC.